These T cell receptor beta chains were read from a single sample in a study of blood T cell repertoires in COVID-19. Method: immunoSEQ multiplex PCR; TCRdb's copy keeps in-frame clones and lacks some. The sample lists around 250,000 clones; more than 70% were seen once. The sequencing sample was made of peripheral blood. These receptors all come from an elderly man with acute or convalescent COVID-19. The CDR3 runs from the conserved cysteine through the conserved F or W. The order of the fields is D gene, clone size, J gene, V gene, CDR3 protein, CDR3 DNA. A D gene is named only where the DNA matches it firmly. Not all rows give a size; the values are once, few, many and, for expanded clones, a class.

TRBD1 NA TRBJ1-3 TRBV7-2 CASSLELQGQGDRNTIYF TGTGCCAGCAGCTTAGAGTTACAGGGGCAGGGAGATAGAAACACCATATATTTT
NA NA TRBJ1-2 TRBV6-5 CASTMDRNYGYTF TGTGCCAGCACCATGGACAGAAACTATGGCTACACCTTC
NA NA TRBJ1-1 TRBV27 CASSSKQGITEAFF TGTGCCAGCAGTTCTAAGCAGGGCATCACTGAAGCTTTCTTT
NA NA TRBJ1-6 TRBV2 CASSLNGGGNSPLHF TGTGCCAGCAGTCTTAATGGGGGGGGGAATTCACCCCTCCACTTT
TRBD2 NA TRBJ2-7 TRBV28 CASTVTAGASGEQYF TGTGCCAGCACTGTAACAGCGGGAGCCTCTGGGGAGCAGTACTTC
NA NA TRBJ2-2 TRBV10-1 CASKGANTGELFF TGCGCCAGCAAAGGGGCGAACACCGGGGAGCTGTTTTTT
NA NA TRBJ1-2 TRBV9 CASSVALSNGGYTF TGTGCCAGCAGCGTAGCTCTCAGTAACGGGGGCTACACCTTC
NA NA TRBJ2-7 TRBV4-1 CASSQDLAVGLGYEQYF TGCGCCAGCAGCCAAGATCTGGCGGTGGGGCTGGGGTACGAGCAGTACTTC
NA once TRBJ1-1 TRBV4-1 CASSQETRNTEAFF TGCGCCAGCAGCCAAGAAACGAGGAACACTGAAGCTTTCTTT
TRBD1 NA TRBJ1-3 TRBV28 CASSFQGQNTIYF TGTGCCAGCAGTTTTCAGGGACAGAACACCATATATTTT
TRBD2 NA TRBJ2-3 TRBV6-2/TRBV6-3 CASSYLLAGGLTDTQYF TGTGCCAGCAGTTACCTTTTAGCGGGGGGGCTAACAGATACGCAGTATTTT
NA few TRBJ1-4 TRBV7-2 CASSLDPMNRVSNEKLFF TGTGCCAGCAGCTTAGACCCTATGAACAGGGTTAGTAATGAAAAACTGTTTTTT
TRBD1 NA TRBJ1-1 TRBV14 CASSQDPRGAFF TGTGCCAGCAGCCAAGATCCCAGGGGGGCTTTCTTT
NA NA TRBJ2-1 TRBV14 CASSQLKSRSYNEQFF TGTGCCAGCAGCCAGCTTAAGTCCCGGTCCTACAATGAGCAGTTCTTC
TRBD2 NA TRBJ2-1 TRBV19 CASSIPKLAGGPREQFF TGTGCCAGTAGTATCCCAAAGCTGGCGGGAGGGCCCCGAGAGCAGTTCTTC
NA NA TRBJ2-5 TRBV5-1 CASSLRQLTQETQYF TGCGCCAGCAGCTTACGACAGCTGACACAAGAGACCCAGTACTTC
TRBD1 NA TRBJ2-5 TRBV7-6 CASSLVRGTAETQYF TGTGCCAGCAGCTTAGTCCGTGGGACAGCAGAGACCCAGTACTTC
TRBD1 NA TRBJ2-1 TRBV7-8 CAIRDRSNNEQFF TGTGCCATCCGGGACAGATCAAACAATGAGCAGTTCTTC
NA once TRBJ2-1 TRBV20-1 CSARRDGQFF TGCAGTGCGAGGCGGGACGGGCAGTTCTTC
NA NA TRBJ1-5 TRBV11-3 CASSLMRACGDSNQPQHF TGTGCCAGCAGCCTCATGAGGGCTTGCGGGGATAGCAATCAGCCCCAGCATTTT
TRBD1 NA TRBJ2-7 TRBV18 CASSPPGGTYEQYF TGTGCCAGCTCACCACCAGGGGGCACCTACGAGCAGTACTTC
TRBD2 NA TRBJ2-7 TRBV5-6 CASSLVSGGPYEQYF TGTGCCAGCAGCTTGGTCAGCGGGGGGCCCTACGAGCAGTACTTC
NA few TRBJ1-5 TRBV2 CASSGGRLSNQPQHF TGTGCCAGCAGTGGGGGCAGACTGAGCAATCAGCCCCAGCATTTT
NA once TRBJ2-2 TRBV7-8 CASSSTGGLIGELFF TGTGCCAGCAGCTCAACGGGGGGCCTAATCGGGGAGCTGTTTTTT
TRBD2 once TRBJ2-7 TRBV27 CASRTSWSYEQYF TGTGCCAGCAGGACTAGCTGGTCCTACGAGCAGTACTTC
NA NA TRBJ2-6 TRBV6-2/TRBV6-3 CASSGLGGQLISGANVLTF TGTGCCAGCAGTGGCCTGGGGGGACAGCTGATCTCTGGGGCCAACGTCCTGACTTTC